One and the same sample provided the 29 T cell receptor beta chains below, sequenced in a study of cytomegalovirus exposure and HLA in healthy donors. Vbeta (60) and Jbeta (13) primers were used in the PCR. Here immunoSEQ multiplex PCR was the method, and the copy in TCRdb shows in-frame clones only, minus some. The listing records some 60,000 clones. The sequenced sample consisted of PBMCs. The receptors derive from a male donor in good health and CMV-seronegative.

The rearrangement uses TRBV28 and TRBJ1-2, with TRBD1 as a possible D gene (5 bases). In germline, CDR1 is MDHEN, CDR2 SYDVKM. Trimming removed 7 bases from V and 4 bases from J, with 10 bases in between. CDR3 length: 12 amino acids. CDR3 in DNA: TGTGCCAGCACCCACGGGGGCTATGGCTACACCTTC. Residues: CASTHGGYGYTF.

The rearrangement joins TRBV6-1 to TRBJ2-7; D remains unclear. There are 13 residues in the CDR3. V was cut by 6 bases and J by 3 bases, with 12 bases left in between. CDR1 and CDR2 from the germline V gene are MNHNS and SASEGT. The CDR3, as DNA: TGTGCCAGCAGAGTATCTAGTGGCTACGAGCAGTACTTC. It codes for CASRVSSGYEQYF.

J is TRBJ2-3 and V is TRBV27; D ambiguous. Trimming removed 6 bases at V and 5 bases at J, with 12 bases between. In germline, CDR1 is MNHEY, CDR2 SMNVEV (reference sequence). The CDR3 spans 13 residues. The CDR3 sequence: CASSPLKRDTQYF. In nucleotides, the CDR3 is TGTGCCAGCAGCCCCCTAAAGCGAGATACGCAGTATTTT.

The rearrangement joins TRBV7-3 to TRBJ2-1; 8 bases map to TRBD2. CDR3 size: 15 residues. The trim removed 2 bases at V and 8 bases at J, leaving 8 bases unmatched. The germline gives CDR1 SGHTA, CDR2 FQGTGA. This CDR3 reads CASSLYPGGEDEQFF. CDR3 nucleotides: TGTGCCAGCAGCTTATATCCGGGGGGGGAGGATGAGCAGTTCTTC.

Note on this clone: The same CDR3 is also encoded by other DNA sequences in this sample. CDR3 residues: CASSPRQGYSDEQYF. The CDR3 nucleotides are TGCGCCAGCAGCCCGCGACAGGGTTATTCAGACGAGCAGTACTTC. The chain uses TRBV5-1 and TRBJ2-7, with 7 bases that match TRBD1. In germline, CDR1 is SGHRS, CDR2 YFSETQ. CDR3 length: 15 amino acids. V was pared by 4 bases and J by 5 bases, with 12 bases of the junction left unmatched.

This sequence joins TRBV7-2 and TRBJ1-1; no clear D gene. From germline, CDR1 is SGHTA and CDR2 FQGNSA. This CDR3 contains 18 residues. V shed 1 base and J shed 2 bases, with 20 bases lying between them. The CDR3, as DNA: TGTGCCAGCAGCTTAGAGGTCATTGCTCGGGTCGGCAACACTGAAGCTTTCTTT. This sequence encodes CASSLEVIARVGNTEAFF.

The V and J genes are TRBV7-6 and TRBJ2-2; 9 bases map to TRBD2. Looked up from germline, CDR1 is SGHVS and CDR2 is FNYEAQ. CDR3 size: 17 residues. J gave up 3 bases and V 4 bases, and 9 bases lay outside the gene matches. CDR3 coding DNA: TGTGCCAGCAGCTCCTTTTTTAGCGGGGGAGACACCGGGGAGCTGTTTTTT. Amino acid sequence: CASSSFFSGGDTGELFF.

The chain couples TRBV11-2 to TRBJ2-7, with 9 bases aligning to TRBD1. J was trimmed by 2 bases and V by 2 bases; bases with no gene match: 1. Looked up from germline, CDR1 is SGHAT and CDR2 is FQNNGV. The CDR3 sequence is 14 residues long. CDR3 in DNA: TGTGCCAGCAGCTTATGGACAGGGGCCTACGAGCAGTACTTC. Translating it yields CASSLWTGAYEQYF.

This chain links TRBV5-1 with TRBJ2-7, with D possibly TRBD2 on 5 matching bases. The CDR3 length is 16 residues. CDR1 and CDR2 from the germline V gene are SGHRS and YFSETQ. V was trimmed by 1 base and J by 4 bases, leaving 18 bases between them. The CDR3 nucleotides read TGCGCCAGCAGCTTGAAAAGCTCCGACTACCCATACGAGCAGTACTTC. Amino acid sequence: CASSLKSSDYPYEQYF. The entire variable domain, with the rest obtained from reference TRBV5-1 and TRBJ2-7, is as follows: KAGVTQTPRYLIKTRGQQVTLSCSPISGHRSVSWYQQTPGQGLQFLFEYFSETQRNKGNFPGRFSGRQFSNSRSEMNVSTLELGDSALYLCASSLKSSDYPYEQYFGPGTRLTVT.

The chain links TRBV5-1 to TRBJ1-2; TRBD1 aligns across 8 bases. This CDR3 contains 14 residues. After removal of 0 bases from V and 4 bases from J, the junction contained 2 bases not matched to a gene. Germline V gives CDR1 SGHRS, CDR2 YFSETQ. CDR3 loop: CASSLDTGGYGYTF. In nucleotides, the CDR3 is TGCGCCAGCAGCTTGGATACAGGGGGCTATGGCTACACCTTC.

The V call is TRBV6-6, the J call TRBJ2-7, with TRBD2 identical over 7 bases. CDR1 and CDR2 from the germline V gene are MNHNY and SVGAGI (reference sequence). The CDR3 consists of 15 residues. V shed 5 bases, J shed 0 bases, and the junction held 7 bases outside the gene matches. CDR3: CASSKRETGSYEQYF. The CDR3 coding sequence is TGTGCCAGCAGTAAGCGGGAAACTGGCTCCTACGAGCAGTACTTC.

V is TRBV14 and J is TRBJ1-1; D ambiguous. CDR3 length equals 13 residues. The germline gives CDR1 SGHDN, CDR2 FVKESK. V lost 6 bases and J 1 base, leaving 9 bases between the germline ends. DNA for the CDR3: TGTGCCAGCAGGAGGGATCCGAACACTGAAGCTTTCTTT. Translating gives CASRRDPNTEAFF.

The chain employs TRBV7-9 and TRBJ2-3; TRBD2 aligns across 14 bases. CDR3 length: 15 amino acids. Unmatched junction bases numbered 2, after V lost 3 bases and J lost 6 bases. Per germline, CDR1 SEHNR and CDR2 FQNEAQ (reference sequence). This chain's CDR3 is CASSLGLAGADTQYF. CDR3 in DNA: TGTGCCAGCAGCTTGGGACTAGCGGGAGCCGATACGCAGTATTTT.

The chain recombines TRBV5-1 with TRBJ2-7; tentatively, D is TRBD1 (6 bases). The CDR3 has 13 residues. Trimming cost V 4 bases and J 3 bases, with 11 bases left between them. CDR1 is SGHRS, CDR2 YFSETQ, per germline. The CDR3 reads CASSRGRGYEQYF. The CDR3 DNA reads TGCGCCAGCAGCCGCGGCAGGGGCTACGAGCAGTACTTC.

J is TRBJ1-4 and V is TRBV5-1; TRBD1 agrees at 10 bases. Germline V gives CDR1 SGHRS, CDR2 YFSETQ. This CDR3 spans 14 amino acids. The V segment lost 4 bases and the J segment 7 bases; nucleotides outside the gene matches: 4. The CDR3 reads CASSLGDRGEKLFF. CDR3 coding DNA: TGCGCCAGCAGCCTAGGGGACAGGGGTGAAAAACTGTTTTTT.

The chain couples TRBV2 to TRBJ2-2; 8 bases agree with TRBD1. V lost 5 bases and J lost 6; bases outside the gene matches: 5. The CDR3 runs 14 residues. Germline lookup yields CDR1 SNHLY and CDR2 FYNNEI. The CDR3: CASSPTGESGELFF. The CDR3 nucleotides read TGTGCCAGCAGTCCGACAGGGGAGTCCGGGGAGCTGTTTTTT.

The CDR3 DNA follows: TGTGCCAGCAGCGTGGGAGGCGCCACTGAAGCTTTCTTT. Residues: CASSVGGATEAFF. The chain is built from TRBV27 and TRBJ1-1; D is ambiguous. V lost 6 bases and J lost 4, with 12 bases in between. Per germline, CDR1 MNHEY and CDR2 SMNVEV (reference sequence). The CDR3 is 13 residues long.

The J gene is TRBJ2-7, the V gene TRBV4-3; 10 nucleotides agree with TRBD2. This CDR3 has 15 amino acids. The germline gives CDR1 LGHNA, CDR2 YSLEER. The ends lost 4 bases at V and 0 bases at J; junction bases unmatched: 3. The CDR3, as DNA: TGCGCCAGCAGCCCCGTAGCGGGGGGCTCCTACGAGCAGTACTTC. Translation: CASSPVAGGSYEQYF.

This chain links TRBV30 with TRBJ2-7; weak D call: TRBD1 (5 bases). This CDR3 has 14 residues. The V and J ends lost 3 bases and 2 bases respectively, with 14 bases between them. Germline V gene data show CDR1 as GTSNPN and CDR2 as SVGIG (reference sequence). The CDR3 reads CAWRSERGPYEQYF. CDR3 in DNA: TGTGCCTGGAGGAGCGAAAGGGGCCCCTACGAGCAGTACTTC.

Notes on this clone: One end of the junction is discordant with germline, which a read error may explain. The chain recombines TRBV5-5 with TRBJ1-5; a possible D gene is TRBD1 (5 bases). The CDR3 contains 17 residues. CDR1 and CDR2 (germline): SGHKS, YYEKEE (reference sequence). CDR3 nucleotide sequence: TGTGCCAGCAGCTTTCAGGGCACGGTGGCGAGCAGTCAGCCCCAGCATTTT. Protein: CASSFQGTVASSQPQHF.

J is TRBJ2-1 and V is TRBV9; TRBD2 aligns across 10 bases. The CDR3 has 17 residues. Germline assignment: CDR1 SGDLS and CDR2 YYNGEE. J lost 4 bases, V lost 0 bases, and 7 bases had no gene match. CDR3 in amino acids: CASSVGASGGNYNEQFF. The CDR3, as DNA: TGTGCCAGCAGCGTAGGGGCTAGCGGGGGAAATTACAATGAGCAGTTCTTC.

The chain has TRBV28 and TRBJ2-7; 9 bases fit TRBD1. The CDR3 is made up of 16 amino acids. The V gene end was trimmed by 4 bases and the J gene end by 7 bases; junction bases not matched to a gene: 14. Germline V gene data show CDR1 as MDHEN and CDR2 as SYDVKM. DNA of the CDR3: TGTGCCAGCAGTTCAATACAACAGGGGGCGATGATGGAGCAGTACTTC. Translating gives CASSSIQQGAMMEQYF.

The CDR3 loop reads CASSQDWRGSSYNEQFF. CDR3 nucleotide sequence: TGCGCCAGCAGCCAAGATTGGCGGGGGAGCTCCTACAATGAGCAGTTCTTC. The chain links TRBV4-3 to TRBJ2-1; 7 bases match TRBD2. The V gene end was trimmed by 0 bases and the J gene end by 0 bases; junction bases not matched to a gene: 5. This CDR3 comprises 17 residues. CDR1 and CDR2 (germline): LGHNA, YSLEER.

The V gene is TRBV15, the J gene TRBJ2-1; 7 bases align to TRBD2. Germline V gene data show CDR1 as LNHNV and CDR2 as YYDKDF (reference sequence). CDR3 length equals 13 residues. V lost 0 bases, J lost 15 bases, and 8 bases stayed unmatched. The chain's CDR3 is CATSRDWGDYPFF. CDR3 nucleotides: TGTGCCACCAGCAGAGATTGGGGGGACTATCCGTTCTTC.

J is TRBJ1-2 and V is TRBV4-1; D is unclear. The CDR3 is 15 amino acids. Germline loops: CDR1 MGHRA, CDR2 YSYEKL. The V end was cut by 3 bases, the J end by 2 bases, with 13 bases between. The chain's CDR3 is CASSQRAGGNYGYTF. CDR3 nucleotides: TGCGCCAGCAGCCAGCGGGCAGGCGGAAACTATGGCTACACCTTC.

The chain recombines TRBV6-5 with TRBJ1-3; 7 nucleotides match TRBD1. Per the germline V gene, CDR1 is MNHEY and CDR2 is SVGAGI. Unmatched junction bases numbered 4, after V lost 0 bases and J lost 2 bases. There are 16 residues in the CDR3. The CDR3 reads CASSYSAGGTGNTIYF. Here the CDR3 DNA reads TGTGCCAGCAGTTACTCAGCAGGGGGTACTGGAAACACCATATATTTT.

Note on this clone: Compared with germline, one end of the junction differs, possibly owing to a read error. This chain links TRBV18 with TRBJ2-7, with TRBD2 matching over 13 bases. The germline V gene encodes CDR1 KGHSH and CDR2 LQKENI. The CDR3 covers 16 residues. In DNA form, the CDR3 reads TGTACCAGCTCACCAGGACTAGCGGGAGAGGGAGGCGAGCAGTACTTC. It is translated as CTSSPGLAGEGGEQYF.

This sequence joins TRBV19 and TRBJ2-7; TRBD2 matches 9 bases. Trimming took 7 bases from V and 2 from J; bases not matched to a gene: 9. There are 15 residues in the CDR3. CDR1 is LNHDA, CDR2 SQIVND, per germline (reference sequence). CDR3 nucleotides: TGTGCCAGTACCCCAACAGCGGGGGGCGCCTACGAGCAGTACTTC. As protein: CASTPTAGGAYEQYF.

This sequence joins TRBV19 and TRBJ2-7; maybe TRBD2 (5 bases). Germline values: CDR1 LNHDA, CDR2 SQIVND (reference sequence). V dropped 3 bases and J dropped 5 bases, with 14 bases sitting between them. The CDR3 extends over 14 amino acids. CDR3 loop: CASSIGLGSDEQYF. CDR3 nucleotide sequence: TGTGCCAGTAGTATCGGCCTTGGGAGCGACGAGCAGTACTTC.